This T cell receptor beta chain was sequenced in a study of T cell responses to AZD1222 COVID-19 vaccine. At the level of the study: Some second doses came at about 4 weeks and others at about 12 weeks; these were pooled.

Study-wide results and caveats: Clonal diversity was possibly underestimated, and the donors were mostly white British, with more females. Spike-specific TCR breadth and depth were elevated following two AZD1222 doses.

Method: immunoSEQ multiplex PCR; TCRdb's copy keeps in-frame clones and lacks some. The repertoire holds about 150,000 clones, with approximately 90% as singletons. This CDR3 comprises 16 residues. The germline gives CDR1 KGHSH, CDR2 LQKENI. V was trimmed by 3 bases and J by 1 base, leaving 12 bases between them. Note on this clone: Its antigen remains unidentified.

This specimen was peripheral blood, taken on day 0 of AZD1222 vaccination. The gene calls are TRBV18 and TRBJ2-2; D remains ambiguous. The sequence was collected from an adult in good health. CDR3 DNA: TGTGCCAGCTCACCCGGGCCAGGTTGGAACACCGGGGAGCTGTTTTTT. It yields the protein CASSPGPGWNTGELFF.